These 30 T cell receptor beta chains were sequenced from one sample in a study of T-cell reconstitution after alpha-beta-depleted transplantation in children. Preparation of the TCRbeta library involved a method that used unique molecular identifiers. TCRdb redid the calling of the PCR reads with MiXCR, one entry per CDR3 protein. There are some 200,000 distinct CDR3 sequences in the sample; more than 12% occur only once, and about 13% lies in the top ten. Material: PBMCs from the stem cell graft donor, obtained from the stem cell graft. These TCRs come from a human donor who donated a stem cell graft to a child with acute lymphoblastic leukemia.

This clonotype was seen repeatedly, ten times or more. This chain links TRBV12-3 or TRBV12-4 with TRBJ2-2; 9 nucleotides match TRBD1. The CDR3 extends over 17 amino acids. The V gene end was trimmed by 6 bases and the J gene end by 3 bases; junction bases not matched to a gene: 11. CDR3 nucleotide sequence: TGTGCCAGCAGCCCCCATCTCGGGACAGGGTACACCGGGGAGCTGTTTTTT. It codes for CASSPHLGTGYTGELFF.

In its sample, this clonotype was seen many times. The chain employs TRBV3-1 and TRBJ2-3; tentative D call: TRBD1 (5 bases). This CDR3 is built from 14 residues. The V end lost 3 bases, the J end lost 4 bases, and 11 bases lay between the germline ends. Germline V gene data show CDR1 as LGHDT and CDR2 as YNNKEL (reference sequence). CDR3 sequence (DNA): TGTGCCAGCAGCCACAGTCAGGGTCCAGATACGCAGTATTTT. Its protein is CASSHSQGPDTQYF.

This clonotype occurred a few times. The V gene is TRBV5-1, the J gene TRBJ2-5; no clear D gene. The CDR3 covers 16 residues. Trimming pared 4 bases from V and 0 bases from J, leaving 16 bases between. In germline, CDR1 is SGHRS, CDR2 YFSETQ. CDR3 sequence: CASSAIGLTYQETQYF. The DNA of the CDR3 is TGCGCCAGCAGCGCTATTGGCCTTACGTACCAAGAGACCCAGTACTTC.

This clonotype was seen ten or more times. This chain connects TRBV30 to TRBJ2-2; D might be TRBD1 or TRBD2, each matching 5 bases. Germline CDR1 and CDR2: GTSNPN and SVGIG (reference sequence). The CDR3 covers 14 residues. Deletions cut 6 bases from V and 5 bases from J, with 16 bases between. Written as DNA, the CDR3 is TGTGCCTGTCCCGGGGCCGGCGGGACCGGGGAGCTGTTTTTT. Amino acid sequence: CACPGAGGTGELFF.

This clonotype showed up many times. The rearrangement links TRBV5-1 to TRBJ1-1; maybe TRBD1 (5 bases). CDR1 and CDR2 from the germline V gene are SGHRS and YFSETQ. The ends were cut back, 5 bases at V and 5 bases at J, with 13 bases in the middle. The CDR3 contains 13 residues. In nucleotides, the CDR3 is TGCGCCAGCAGTTACGGGGGGAGGACTGAAGCTTTCTTT. Its translation is CASSYGGRTEAFF. The variable domain in full, with the rest retrieved from reference TRBV5-1 and TRBJ1-1, is KAGVTQTPRYLIKTRGQQVTLSCSPISGHRSVSWYQQTPGQGLQFLFEYFSETQRNKGNFPGRFSGRQFSNSRSEMNVSTLELGDSALYLCASSYGGRTEAFFGQGTRLTVV.

This clonotype showed up many times. The V call is TRBV5-1, the J call TRBJ2-1; 8 bases agree with TRBD2. V lost 2 bases to trimming and J lost 2 bases; unmatched junction nucleotides: 3. The CDR3 contains 15 residues. CDR1 and CDR2 (germline): SGHRS, YFSETQ. The CDR3 region has the DNA TGCGCCAGCAGCTTTGAGGGACTAGCCTACAATGAGCAGTTCTTC. Residues: CASSFEGLAYNEQFF.

There are many counts of this clonotype. Its ends do not fully match the called genes, so a read error is possible. The chain recombines TRBV20-1 with TRBJ1-2, with 10 bases that match TRBD1. This CDR3 region has 13 residues. CDR1 DFQATT and CDR2 SNEGSKA come from the germline V gene (reference sequence). The DNA for the CDR3 is TGCAGTGCTAGACCGGGACAGGGGAATTCTGACATCTTC. As protein: CSARPGQGNSDIF.

At least ten counts were recorded for this clonotype. The chain uses TRBV20-1 and TRBJ2-7; 11 bases fit TRBD2. CDR1 is DFQATT and CDR2 is SNEGSKA in the germline V gene (reference sequence). Trimming took 1 base from V and 2 from J; bases not matched to a gene: 7. This CDR3 is 16 amino acids long. The chain's CDR3 is CSARATSGNVAYEQYF. CDR3 nucleotide sequence: TGCAGTGCTAGAGCGACTAGCGGGAATGTTGCCTACGAGCAGTACTTC.

About this clonotype itself: Possible read error: a much larger clone is one base away. The rearrangement joins TRBV7-2 to TRBJ2-7, with 10 bases aligning to TRBD2. The CDR3 sequence is 14 residues long. Germline values: CDR1 SGHTA, CDR2 FQGNSA. The CDR3 nucleotides are TGTGCCCGCAGCTCTAGCGGGAGTATCGACGAGCAGTACTTC. It encodes CARSSSGSIDEQYF.

This clonotype came up many times. The chain is built from TRBV12-3 or TRBV12-4 and TRBJ2-5; perhaps D is TRBD1 or TRBD2 (5 bases each). V lost 2 bases to trimming and J lost 2 bases, with 9 bases between them. The CDR3 consists of 14 residues. CDR3 sequence: CASSLRGPQETQYF. The CDR3 DNA follows: TGTGCCAGCAGTTTACGGGGACCTCAAGAGACCCAGTACTTC.

This clonotype was observed at least ten times. The chain joins TRBV29-1 to TRBJ2-1; possibly TRBD1 or TRBD2 for D (5 bases each). The CDR3 totals 13 residues. The V gene lost 3 bases and the J gene lost 9 bases, with 15 bases spanning the gap. CDR1 and CDR2 from the germline V gene are SQVTM and ANQGSEA. The CDR3 region is CSVEGVGRSEQFF. CDR3 DNA: TGCAGCGTTGAGGGGGTGGGCAGAAGTGAGCAGTTCTTC.

This clonotype has just a few counts. J is TRBJ1-1 and V is TRBV12-3 or TRBV12-4; the D gene is possibly TRBD1 (5 bases). This CDR3 spans 13 amino acids. V was trimmed by 7 bases and J by 6 bases, leaving 15 bases between them. The CDR3 bases are TGTGCCAGCACGATTCCAGGGTTCCCTGAAGCTTTCTTT. Its translation: CASTIPGFPEAFF.

This clonotype was seen repeatedly, ten times or more. This rearrangement joins TRBV5-1 to TRBJ2-7; weak D call: TRBD2 (5 bases). The CDR3 is 14 residues long. Looked up from germline, CDR1 is SGHRS and CDR2 is YFSETQ. Deletions cut 4 bases from V and 3 bases from J, with 14 bases between. The DNA for the CDR3 is TGCGCCAGCAGCCAGGACTTCAACGGCTACGAGCAGTACTTC. It encodes CASSQDFNGYEQYF.

This sequence joins TRBV5-1 and TRBJ2-7, with TRBD1 as a possible D gene (6 bases). This CDR3 has 15 residues. V was trimmed by 0 bases and J by 2 bases, leaving 12 bases between them. Germline V gene sequence: CDR1 SGHRS, CDR2 YFSETQ. CDR3 protein: CASSLAQGRAYEQYF. The CDR3 DNA reads as TGCGCCAGCAGCTTGGCGCAGGGGCGGGCCTACGAGCAGTACTTC. The full variable domain, its missing parts supplied by reference TRBV5-1 and TRBJ2-7, is KAGVTQTPRYLIKTRGQQVTLSCSPISGHRSVSWYQQTPGQGLQFLFEYFSETQRNKGNFPGRFSGRQFSNSRSEMNVSTLELGDSALYLCASSLAQGRAYEQYFGPGTRLTVT.

This clonotype was counted many times. The CDR3 bases are TGCAGCGGACAGGTCAACACTGAAGCTTTCTTT. It translates to CSGQVNTEAFF. The chain combines TRBV29-1 with TRBJ1-1; the D gene is possibly TRBD1 (6 bases). This CDR3 is 11 amino acids long. Trimming pared 7 bases from V and 2 bases from J, leaving 8 bases between. Germline CDR1 and CDR2: SQVTM and ANQGSEA.

In its sample, this clonotype was seen many times. The chain employs TRBV6-1 and TRBJ1-3; D call uncertain. Looked up from germline, CDR1 is MNHNS and CDR2 is SASEGT. The V end lost 7 bases, the J end lost 0 bases, and 16 bases lay between the germline ends. CDR3 length equals 16 residues. Here the CDR3 DNA reads TGTGCCAGCACCGACTCAGGCGGAGACTCTGGAAACACCATATATTTT. As protein: CASTDSGGDSGNTIYF.

At least ten counts were recorded for this clonotype. The chain joins TRBV27 to TRBJ1-2, with TRBD1 matching 9 bases. J gave up 0 bases and V 5 bases, and 10 bases lay outside the gene matches. Germline-derived CDR1 and CDR2 are MNHEY and SMNVEV (reference sequence). This CDR3 has 17 amino acids. The CDR3 loop reads CASSENRGQIANYGYTF. CDR3 in DNA: TGTGCCAGCAGTGAGAACAGGGGGCAGATAGCTAACTATGGCTACACCTTC.

This clonotype was observed at least ten times. The chain is built from TRBV5-1 and TRBJ2-7; TRBD1 agrees at 7 bases. Germline-derived CDR1 and CDR2 are SGHRS and YFSETQ. The CDR3 has 12 amino acids. After removal of 0 bases from V and 6 bases from J, the junction contained 0 bases not matched to a gene. CDR3 DNA: TGCGCCAGCAGCTTGGGACAGGGCGAGCAGTACTTC. Protein product: CASSLGQGEQYF.

This clonotype occurred many times. The rearrangement uses TRBV12-3 or TRBV12-4 and TRBJ2-3, with a weak D call TRBD2 (6 bases). With 3 bases removed from V and 5 bases from J, the gap between germline ends came to 9 bases. There are 13 residues in the CDR3. CDR3 coding DNA: TGTGCCAGCAGTTTTGAGGGAGGAGATACGCAGTATTTT. Encoded protein: CASSFEGGDTQYF.

This clonotype was detected ten times or more. V and J are TRBV7-2 and TRBJ2-2; perhaps TRBD2 as D (5 bases). Between the trimmed V and J ends, which lost 2 bases and 4 bases, there was a span of 11 bases. Germline CDR1 is SGHTA and CDR2 is FQGNSA. The CDR3 length is 15 residues. The CDR3: CASSLYERGTGELFF. The CDR3 region has the DNA TGTGCCAGCAGCTTATACGAACGGGGCACCGGGGAGCTGTTTTTT. The complete variable domain, with remaining parts taken from reference TRBV7-2 and TRBJ2-2, reads GAGVSQSPSNKVTEKGKDVELRCDPISGHTALYWYRQSLGQGLEFLIYFQGNSAPDKSGLPSDRFSAERTGGSVSTLTIQRTQQEDSAVYLCASSLYERGTGELFFGEGSRLTVL.

There are many counts of this clonotype. The chain couples TRBV25-1 to TRBJ1-6; D is perhaps TRBD1 (6 bases). Trimming removed 1 base at V and 9 bases at J, with 16 bases between. Germline-derived CDR1 and CDR2 are MGHDK and SYGVNS. This CDR3 has 16 amino acids. The CDR3 DNA reads TGTGCCAGCAGTGAATCGACCGGGGGGGCGCGTTCACCCCTCCACTTT. It yields the protein CASSESTGGARSPLHF.

The table lists this clonotype with a few counts. The rearrangement uses TRBV18 and TRBJ2-1; D call uncertain. This CDR3 region has 14 residues. Germline V gives CDR1 KGHSH, CDR2 LQKENI. The V end was cut by 3 bases, the J end by 5 bases, with 11 bases between. DNA for the CDR3: TGTGCCAGCTCACCCGCCGACCACGACAATGAGCAGTTCTTC. It specifies CASSPADHDNEQFF.

This clonotype was seen many times. The chain is built from TRBV12-3 or TRBV12-4 and TRBJ1-1; D is possibly TRBD1 (5 bases). V lost 7 bases and J lost 0, with 21 bases in between. CDR3 length equals 17 residues. The CDR3 region is CASTEGRGFRVNTEAFF. The CDR3 nucleotides read TGTGCCAGCACCGAGGGAAGGGGCTTTCGGGTGAACACTGAAGCTTTCTTT.

This clonotype was counted ten times or more. For the CDR3, the DNA is TGCAGCGTTAAATCAGGGGATTCGAACTATGGCTACACCTTC. It is translated as CSVKSGDSNYGYTF. This sequence joins TRBV29-1 and TRBJ1-2; tentatively, D is TRBD1 (6 bases). CDR1 SQVTM and CDR2 ANQGSEA come from the germline V gene. CDR3 size: 14 residues. V gave up 5 bases and J gave up 2 bases, with 15 bases separating them.

This clonotype was counted at least ten times. The chain combines TRBV4-1 with TRBJ1-1, with D maybe TRBD1 (6 bases). The CDR3 is 14 amino acids. Germline CDR1 is MGHRA and CDR2 is YSYEKL. Trimming shortened V by 4 bases and J by 1 base, and 10 bases separated the two germline ends. CDR3 amino acids: CASSPGTRNTEAFF. Written as DNA, the CDR3 is TGCGCCAGCAGCCCCGGGACACGGAACACTGAAGCTTTCTTT.

This clonotype has at least ten counts. V is TRBV5-1 and J is TRBJ1-2; D gene uncertain. Germline V CDR1 and CDR2: SGHRS, YFSETQ. The CDR3 spans 14 residues. V lost 6 bases, J lost 4 bases, and 16 bases lay in between. In DNA form, the CDR3 reads TGCGCCAGCAAATCGGAGAGTCCTATCTATGGCTACACCTTC. Translating gives CASKSESPIYGYTF.

This clonotype was seen many times. This chain connects TRBV5-1 to TRBJ2-3; perhaps TRBD2 as D (6 bases). V lost 1 base and J 0 bases, leaving 15 bases between the germline ends. The germline gives CDR1 SGHRS, CDR2 YFSETQ. This CDR3 has 17 residues. As DNA, the CDR3 is TGCGCCAGCAGCTTGAGGGGCTCCGGGAGCAGCACAGATACGCAGTATTTT. Its protein product is CASSLRGSGSSTDTQYF.

This clonotype was detected many times. The chain uses TRBV24-1 and TRBJ1-2, with 9 bases fitting TRBD1. The CDR3 is made up of 15 amino acids. Trimming removed 6 bases from V and 5 bases from J; junction bases left unmatched: 9. Per germline, CDR1 KGHDR and CDR2 SFDVKD. The CDR3 is CATSYTGGEGYGYTF. The CDR3, as DNA: TGTGCCACCAGTTACACAGGGGGCGAGGGATATGGCTACACCTTC.

This sequence joins TRBV28 and TRBJ2-7, with D perhaps matching TRBD1 or TRBD2 (6 bases each). CDR1 MDHEN and CDR2 SYDVKM come from the germline V gene. The V and J ends lost 6 bases and 0 bases respectively, with 12 bases between them. The CDR3 is 14 residues long. This CDR3 is CASSVQGGSYEQYF. Written as DNA, the CDR3 is TGTGCCAGCAGCGTACAGGGAGGCTCCTACGAGCAGTACTTC. The whole variable domain, remainder taken from reference TRBV28 and TRBJ2-7, is DVKVTQSSRYLVKRTGEKVFLECVQDMDHENMFWYRQDPGLGLRLIYFSYDVKMKEKGDIPEGYSVSREKKERFSLILESASTNQTSMYLCASSVQGGSYEQYFGPGTRLTVT.

This clonotype was found many times. The V gene is TRBV20-1, the J gene TRBJ2-1; 9 bases map to TRBD2. From germline, CDR1 is DFQATT and CDR2 SNEGSKA (reference sequence). The length of the CDR3 is 15 residues. The V gene end was trimmed by 5 bases and the J gene end by 6 bases; junction bases not matched to a gene: 11. The CDR3 DNA reads TGCAGTGCTCGACCTAGCGGGACTATGTTCAATGAGCAGTTCTTC. This sequence encodes CSARPSGTMFNEQFF.